One and the same sample provided the 28 T cell receptor beta chains below, sequenced in a study of shared clonotypes between healthy human individuals. Only in-frame clones appear in the TCRdb table, and some are missing; sequencing was by immunoSEQ multiplex PCR. The sample shows around 320,000 clones, around 86% of them seen only once. The specimen sequenced was memory CD8+ T cells sorted from blood. Regarding subset: CD45RO+ cells pooled with CCR7-negative TemRA cells. The receptor set was obtained from a man younger than 30 in good health.

This clone has just one count. The chain links TRBV29-1 to TRBJ2-7; either TRBD1 or TRBD2 may fit D (5 bases each). CDR1 is SQVTM, CDR2 ANQGSEA, per germline. Trimming stripped 6 bases from V and 2 bases from J, with 11 bases between. The CDR3 has 12 residues. CDR3 nucleotide sequence: TGCAGCGTCCGGGGCAGGACCTACGAGCAGTACTTC. Translated, it gives CSVRGRTYEQYF.

The chain joins TRBV28 to TRBJ2-5; 12 nucleotides align to TRBD2. Germline trimming cut 5 bases from V and 5 bases from J; bases unmatched to any gene: 6. Germline V gene sequence: CDR1 MDHEN, CDR2 SYDVKM. This CDR3 spans 15 amino acids. DNA for the CDR3: TGTGCCAGCAGTCCCCTTGGGACTAGCGGGGAGACCCAGTACTTC. It encodes CASSPLGTSGETQYF.

V gene TRBV11-2 combines with J gene TRBJ2-1; D is unresolved. This CDR3 is 13 amino acids long. V lost 4 bases and J 10 bases, leaving 14 bases between the germline ends. The germline V gene has CDR1 SGHAT and CDR2 FQNNGV. The CDR3 reads CASSSLNEGEQFF. CDR3 DNA: TGTGCCAGCAGCTCACTCAACGAAGGAGAGCAGTTCTTC.

This clone has a handful of counts. J is TRBJ2-2 and V is TRBV6-1, with D possibly matching TRBD2 (5 bases). V was shortened by 4 bases and J by 5 bases, with 20 bases between the two germline ends. Germline V CDR1 and CDR2: MNHNS, SASEGT. The CDR3 covers 17 residues. CDR3 region: CASSVRLPPRGTGELFF. The CDR3 nucleotides read TGTGCCAGCAGTGTGCGGCTACCTCCACGGGGAACCGGGGAGCTGTTTTTT.

This chain joins TRBV6-5 and TRBJ2-7, with a weak D call TRBD1 (5 bases). The CDR3 is made up of 14 amino acids. The V gene lost 2 bases and the J gene lost 3 bases, with 11 bases spanning the gap. Germline-derived CDR1 and CDR2 are MNHEY and SVGAGI. The CDR3 here is CASSYGDSNYEQYF. CDR3 nucleotides: TGTGCCAGCAGTTACGGTGACAGTAACTACGAGCAGTACTTC.

This clone was found once. The chain links TRBV7-9 to TRBJ1-1; 9 positions agree with TRBD1. The CDR3 is made up of 13 amino acids. V was clipped by 5 bases and J by 7 bases; unmatched bases: 5. Germline assignment: CDR1 SEHNR and CDR2 FQNEAQ (reference sequence). The DNA of the CDR3 is TGTGCCAGCAGCCCCTGGGACAGGGTTGAAGCTTTCTTT. Protein product: CASSPWDRVEAFF. The entire variable domain, with the rest obtained from reference TRBV7-9 and TRBJ1-1, is as follows: DTGVSQNPRHKITKRGQNVTFRCDPISEHNRLYWYRQTLGQGPEFLTYFQNEAQLEKSRLLSDRFSAERPKGSFSTLEIQRTEQGDSAMYLCASSPWDRVEAFFGQGTRLTVV.

Worth noting for this clone: Other DNA sequences in this sample translate to the same CDR3. The CDR3: CASSLVGNEQFF. In DNA form, the CDR3 reads TGTGCCAGCAGCTTAGTGGGAAATGAGCAGTTCTTC. The rearrangement uses TRBV11-2 and TRBJ2-1; unclear D gene. V lost 1 base to trimming and J lost 7 bases, with 5 bases between them. Germline CDR1 is SGHAT and CDR2 is FQNNGV. The CDR3 runs to 12 residues.

The count of this clone is one. V gene TRBV28 combines with J gene TRBJ2-5, with D perhaps TRBD1 or TRBD2 (5 bases each). Trimming removed 1 base at V and 4 bases at J, with 16 bases between. The CDR3 loop spans 16 amino acids. The V gene's germline CDR1 is MDHEN and CDR2 SYDVKM. CDR3 loop: CASSLSFGAGRETQYF. CDR3 DNA sequence: TGTGCCAGCAGTTTATCCTTTGGCGCAGGGAGAGAGACCCAGTACTTC.

This clone was counted once. The chain links TRBV2 to TRBJ1-2, with D unresolved. Trimming removed 7 bases from V and 0 bases from J, with 9 bases in between. The CDR3 is 13 residues long. Per the germline V gene, CDR1 is SNHLY and CDR2 is FYNNEI. The CDR3 DNA follows: TGTGCCAGCATATGGCCTCCTAACTATGGCTACACCTTC. Its translation: CASIWPPNYGYTF.

This clone was observed a handful of times. The chain is built from TRBV4-2 and TRBJ2-7, with 8 bases identical to TRBD2. The ends lost 1 base at V and 5 bases at J; junction bases unmatched: 7. CDR3 length equals 15 residues. Per germline, CDR1 LGHNA and CDR2 YNFKEQ. Written as DNA, the CDR3 is TGTGCCAGCAGCCAAGGGACCAGCGGGGGCGACGAGCAGTACTTC. Translating gives CASSQGTSGGDEQYF.

V gene TRBV7-2 combines with J gene TRBJ2-5; either TRBD1 or TRBD2 may fit D (5 bases each). CDR3 length: 16 residues. Germline V gene sequence: CDR1 SGHTA, CDR2 FQGNSA. The V gene lost 1 base and the J gene lost 5 bases, with 17 bases spanning the gap. CDR3 coding DNA: TGTGCCAGCAGCTTAGTGTGGCTAGCCGAGGGGGAGACCCAGTACTTC. Its protein is CASSLVWLAEGETQYF.

J is TRBJ1-2 and V is TRBV6-5; no firm D call. CDR1 is MNHEY and CDR2 is SVGAGI in the germline V gene. The length of the CDR3 is 13 residues. The germline V and J ends were trimmed by 2 bases and 4 bases, with 8 bases remaining between them. CDR3 protein: CASSYEAGYGYTF. As DNA, the CDR3 is TGTGCCAGCAGTTACGAGGCGGGCTATGGCTACACCTTC.

The chain uses TRBV6-1 and TRBJ2-7; 7 bases match TRBD1. There are 15 residues in the CDR3. V shed 6 bases and J 2 bases; nucleotides not matched to a gene: 10. CDR1 and CDR2 (germline): MNHNS, SASEGT. As DNA, the CDR3 is TGTGCCAGCAGGGGCGGACAGGTTAATGCCTACGAGCAGTACTTC. Its protein product is CASRGGQVNAYEQYF.

CDR3 amino acids: CAVAGFGYGYTF. CDR3 DNA: TGCGCGGTCGCGGGGTTTGGGTATGGCTACACCTTC. This rearrangement joins TRBV10-2 to TRBJ1-2; D unclear. CDR1 is WSHSY and CDR2 is SAAADI in the germline V gene. There are 12 residues in the CDR3.

The gene calls are TRBV10-3 and TRBJ2-1; no definite D call. CDR3 length: 15 residues. Germline loops: CDR1 ENHRY, CDR2 SYGVKD. The V end lost 0 bases, the J end lost 2 bases, and 8 bases lay between the germline ends. CDR3 DNA sequence: TGTGCCATCAGTGAGTCTGGGGTTACCTACAATGAGCAGTTCTTC. Encoded protein: CAISESGVTYNEQFF.

The chain combines TRBV7-2 with TRBJ2-7; 9 bases map to TRBD2. The V gene's germline CDR1 is SGHTA and CDR2 FQGNSA. The CDR3 covers 15 residues. V shed 6 bases, J shed 5 bases, and the junction held 11 bases outside the gene matches. The CDR3 nucleotides are TGTGCCAGCAGGACTGTAGCGGGGGCTCTGGACGAGCAGTACTTC. It translates to CASRTVAGALDEQYF.

The chain uses TRBV25-1 and TRBJ1-1; the D gene is possibly TRBD1 (5 bases). The CDR3 consists of 14 residues. V was pared by 2 bases and J by 0 bases, with 7 bases between. The germline gives CDR1 MGHDK, CDR2 SYGVNS. CDR3 bases: TGTGCCAGCAGTGAACTGGGGGTGAACACTGAAGCTTTCTTT. As protein: CASSELGVNTEAFF.

The gene calls are TRBV6-4 and TRBJ2-3, with D perhaps matching TRBD1 (6 bases). The germline V gene encodes CDR1 MRHNA and CDR2 SNTAGT. The CDR3 has 13 amino acids. V was pared by 4 bases and J by 1 base, with 6 bases between. CDR3 sequence: CASSGQGTDTQYF. CDR3 nucleotides: TGTGCCAGCAGTGGACAGGGCACAGATACGCAGTATTTT.

The V and J genes are TRBV15 and TRBJ2-7, with D tentatively TRBD2 (6 bases). The CDR3 has 15 residues. The germline gives CDR1 LNHNV, CDR2 YYDKDF (reference sequence). V lost 0 bases to trimming and J lost 2 bases, with 11 bases between them. CDR3 coding DNA: TGTGCCACCAGCAGAGACCGGGGGAGCCCCTACGAGCAGTACTTC. Amino acids: CATSRDRGSPYEQYF.

The gene calls are TRBV29-1 and TRBJ2-7, with no clear D. Germline V gives CDR1 SQVTM, CDR2 ANQGSEA. The V and J ends lost 0 bases and 5 bases respectively, with 5 bases between them. This CDR3 contains 11 residues. CDR3 protein: CSVEEGNEQYF. The CDR3 bases are TGCAGCGTTGAAGAGGGGAACGAGCAGTACTTC.

Worth noting for this clone: Other DNA sequences within the sample encode an identical CDR3. This chain joins TRBV2 and TRBJ2-7; D gene uncertain. Trimming took 1 base from V and 0 from J, leaving 4 bases between them. CDR1 is SNHLY, CDR2 FYNNEI, per germline. The CDR3 length is 13 residues. The CDR3 DNA is TGTGCCAGCAGTGAAGGGCACTCCTACGAGCAGTACTTC. Residues: CASSEGHSYEQYF.

This chain links TRBV19 with TRBJ2-2, with D unclear. The CDR3 contains 13 residues. Trimming cost V 7 bases and J 1 base, with 7 bases left between them. Germline CDR1 and CDR2: LNHDA and SQIVND (reference sequence). For the CDR3, the DNA is TGTGCCAGTACCAGCAAGAACACCGGGGAGCTGTTTTTT. This gives the protein CASTSKNTGELFF.

The rearrangement joins TRBV6-5 to TRBJ2-7; 7 nucleotides match TRBD1. Germline V gives CDR1 MNHEY, CDR2 SVGAGI. The CDR3 has 16 amino acids. The V segment lost 0 bases and the J segment 0 bases; nucleotides outside the gene matches: 5. Here the CDR3 reads CASSYSKGTVSYEQYF. CDR3 DNA: TGTGCCAGCAGTTACTCGAAGGGGACAGTCTCCTACGAGCAGTACTTC.

This chain joins TRBV5-1 and TRBJ1-2, with no clear D. The CDR3 length is 14 residues. Germline CDR1 and CDR2: SGHRS and YFSETQ. The V gene lost 0 bases and the J gene lost 5 bases, with 11 bases spanning the gap. The chain's CDR3 is CASSLDSSPYGYTF. The CDR3 bases are TGCGCCAGCAGCTTGGACTCGTCGCCTTATGGCTACACCTTC.

This clone was counted once. The chain has TRBV19 and TRBJ1-6; 9 nucleotides line up with TRBD1. The CDR3 length is 16 residues. Germline lookup yields CDR1 LNHDA and CDR2 SQIVND (reference sequence). V lost 5 bases, J lost 10 bases, and 12 bases stayed unmatched. CDR3 nucleotide sequence: TGTGCCAGTAGTGCACCTCCGGGACAGGGTCCCTCACCCCTCCACTTT. Its translation: CASSAPPGQGPSPLHF.

This clone was counted once. This sample also contains other DNA sequences that code for the same CDR3. This chain uses TRBV6-5 with TRBJ2-5; D remains unclear. CDR1 is MNHEY and CDR2 is SVGAGI in the germline V gene. The CDR3 is 14 amino acids. Trimming left V 0 bases short and J 1 base short, with 6 bases between. CDR3 DNA: TGTGCCAGCAGTTACTCCGGCGGCCAAGAGACCCAGTACTTC. Translation gives CASSYSGGQETQYF.

The chain combines TRBV4-3 with TRBJ2-7; D is possibly TRBD1 (6 bases). This CDR3 is 15 amino acids long. V was trimmed by 3 bases and J by 3 bases, leaving 15 bases between them. Germline V gives CDR1 LGHNA, CDR2 YSLEER. This CDR3 reads CASSQWDLGGYEQYF. In DNA, the CDR3 is TGCGCCAGCAGCCAGTGGGATCTAGGGGGCTACGAGCAGTACTTC.

Turning to this clone: Other DNA sequences in the same sample also yield this CDR3. The V gene is TRBV15, the J gene TRBJ1-5; TRBD1 matches at 7 bases. Germline loops: CDR1 LNHNV, CDR2 YYDKDF (reference sequence). The length of the CDR3 is 15 residues. V shed 0 bases, J shed 7 bases, and the junction held 6 bases outside the gene matches. The CDR3 loop reads CATSRDRGARQPQHF. CDR3 DNA sequence: TGTGCCACCAGCAGAGACAGGGGGGCACGGCAGCCCCAGCATTTT. Full variable domain (missing parts from reference TRBV15 and TRBJ1-5): DAMVIQNPRYQVTQFGKPVTLSCSQTLNHNVMYWYQQKSSQAPKLLFHYYDKDFNNEADTPDNFQSRRPNTSFCFLDIRSPGLGDTAMYLCATSRDRGARQPQHFGDGTRLSIL.